This T cell receptor beta chain was profiled in a study of blood T cells in healthy people across ages. The authors ran a second PCR of roughly 6 to 12 cycles using a sample-barcoded 5' primer and a J-beta primer mix. Each cDNA molecule, via a template-switch adaptor with 12 random nucleotides, was tagged. In TCRdb, the 5' RACE reads were re-called with MiXCR into one record per CDR3 protein. The table includes 450,000 to 650,000 distinct CDR3 sequences, 20% to 30% detected once. Comments on this clonotype: Its specificity is not known.

General study points: When set beside aged donors, long-lived donors presented more naive CD4+ cells and higher diversity.

Germline values: CDR1 SGHRS, CDR2 YFSETQ. The CDR3 length is 16 residues. Trimming stripped 1 base from V and 0 bases from J, with 12 bases between. This sample also belongs to another study, concerning T cells of mothers and their children. As reported in that work: RNA was extracted, and all of it went into cDNA synthesis at around 1.4 ug per 15 ul. Mothers yielded over 8 million CDR3 reads, children approximately 2.8 million each.

J is TRBJ2-3 and V is TRBV5-1; a weak D match, TRBD2 (5 bases). Sequencing was done on a sample of blood. The sequence came from a boy between 10 and 17 years old in good health. CDR3 residues: CASSLRAGLSTDTQYF. The CDR3 region has the DNA TGCGCCAGCAGCTTGCGGGCGGGTTTAAGCACAGATACGCAGTATTTT.